This T cell receptor (beta chain) was identified during a study of beta chain features in type 1 diabetes. Expressed TCRB transcripts were sequenced because the isolated RNA had all been reverse transcribed beforehand. Sequencing used immunoSEQ multiplex PCR; TCRdb keeps in-frame clones, though not all of them. The table shows about 330,000 clones, with approximately 10% occurring only once. Regarding the study as a whole: In patients and controls equally, PCR might favor templates that are shorter. Reduced insertions and increased deletions marked VDJ junctions in type 1 diabetes patients.

V lost 3 bases to trimming and J lost 7 bases, with 6 bases between them. This CDR3 has 11 amino acids. Germline CDR1 is SEHNR and CDR2 is FQNEAQ (reference sequence). A few counts support this clone. The antigen remains unidentified. Material for sequencing was naive CD4+ T cells from blood. The origin of this receptor is a woman in her 30s in good health. This chain joins TRBV7-9 and TRBJ1-1; D is perhaps TRBD1 (5 bases). The CDR3 loop is CASSFDSEAFF. CDR3 in DNA: TGTGCCAGCAGCTTCGACAGTGAAGCTTTCTTT.